The source of this T cell receptor (beta chain) is a study of T cell responses to AZD1222 COVID-19 vaccine. Study-wide results and limits: Clonal diversity was possibly underestimated; the donors were predominantly white British and more often female. An increase in Spike-specific TCR breadth and depth was observed after two AZD1222 doses.

To note about this clone: Antigen unknown.

The assay was immunoSEQ multiplex PCR, and TCRdb's table has in-frame clones only and misses some. This repertoire shows 150,000 to 200,000 clones, around 90% found once; its top ten account for about 1.5%. Sequencing was performed on peripheral blood, taken on day 0 of AZD1222 vaccination. This clonotype was sampled from an adult in good health.

The CDR3 spells CASSPTGGTGELFF. In DNA, the CDR3 is TGTGCCAGCAGCCCGACAGGGGGCACCGGGGAGCTGTTTTTT. V usage is TRBV3-1 (or the pseudogene TRBV3-2) and J usage is TRBJ2-2; TRBD1 matches at 9 bases. The CDR3 consists of 14 residues. Germline V gene lookup returns CDR1 LGHDT and CDR2 YNNKEL (reference sequence). Trimming at V came to 4 bases and at J to 4 bases, leaving 1 base not matched to a gene.